The T cell receptor (beta chain) under discussion was sequenced for a study of chemoradiotherapy in HPV16-positive cancers. Across the whole study: Candidate HPV-specific T-cell clones and common TCR motifs came from functional assays in two HPV16-positive patients. Study-level results: During treatment, candidate HPV-specific clones and E7-related motifs expanded in tumor. The functional HPV-specific definition rests on just a couple of HPV16-positive patients.

Sequencing used immunoSEQ multiplex PCR; TCRdb keeps in-frame clones, though not all of them. Of more than 10,000 clones listed, approximately 87% are singletons. About this clone itself: The antigen remains undetermined.

Germline-derived CDR1 and CDR2 are SNHLY and FYNNEI. V was cut by 4 bases and J by 5 bases, with 11 bases left in between. The CDR3 has 13 residues. The sample consisted of blood, taken from a patient who underwent chemoradiotherapy. The gene calls are TRBV2 and TRBJ2-5; D gene unclear. The origin of this receptor is a human donor with HPV-associated anogenital cancer. As DNA, the CDR3 is TGTGCCAGCAGTGGTGTTAGTGGGGAGACCCAGTACTTC. This codes for CASSGVSGETQYF.